Sequencing of this T cell receptor (beta chain) was carried out in a study of blood T cell repertoires in COVID-19. As for the study in general: COVID-19 samples, acute and convalescent, were from the United States, Italy and Spain. From T cells, B-cell-depleted T cells, or PBMCs came the material, which was cDNA or gDNA.

Original processing notes: Using reference gene primer amplification, nucleated cell counts were estimated. The method was immunoSEQ multiplex PCR; TCRdb's version includes in-frame clones alone and lacks a portion of them. For V, J and clone size, that table is used; D and trimming come from the DNA. The sample lists some 52,000 clones, about 90% occurring once. This CDR3 is 14 amino acids long. V lost 2 bases to trimming and J lost 5 bases, with 10 bases between them. Germline values: CDR1 MNHEY, CDR2 SMNVEV (reference sequence). The material sequenced was peripheral blood. This rearrangement joins TRBV27 to TRBJ2-1; D is possibly TRBD1 (7 bases). The TCR originated in a human donor in a cohort sampled during active COVID-19. The CDR3 nucleotides are TGTGCCAGCAGTTTAGGCAGGGGGGACAATGAGCAGTTCTTC. This sequence encodes CASSLGRGDNEQFF.